The next 21 T cell receptor beta chains were all read from a single sample in a study of blood T cell repertoires in COVID-19. Data came from immunoSEQ multiplex PCR; TCRdb stores just in-frame clones and leaves some out. Seen here are over 200,000 clones, about 90% observed once, and the top ten hold under 2.5%. The sample taken for sequencing was peripheral blood. The receptors originated from a middle-aged man with active or convalescent COVID-19.

V gene TRBV5-4 combines with J gene TRBJ2-2, with D uncertain. V was trimmed by 1 base and J by 2 bases, leaving 9 bases between them. Germline-derived CDR1 and CDR2 are SGHNT and YYREEE (reference sequence). The CDR3 is 15 amino acids. The CDR3 loop reads CASSLKRQNTGELFF. The CDR3 coding sequence is TGTGCCAGCAGCTTGAAGCGTCAAAACACCGGGGAGCTGTTTTTT.

The chain couples TRBV19 to TRBJ1-1, with D uncertain. V gave up 5 bases and J gave up 0 bases, with 13 bases separating them. The CDR3 is 15 amino acids. CDR1 LNHDA and CDR2 SQIVND come from the germline V gene (reference sequence). This chain's CDR3 is CASSPRTAMNTEAFF. CDR3 bases: TGTGCCAGTAGTCCTCGGACTGCGATGAACACTGAAGCTTTCTTT.

CDR3 nucleotide sequence: TGCGCCAGCAGCTTGGAGTCCCCGGCCTACGAGCAGTACTTC. Translation: CASSLESPAYEQYF. The V call is TRBV5-1, the J call TRBJ2-7; D gene unclear. V dropped 0 bases and J dropped 2 bases, with 9 bases sitting between them. The CDR3 is 14 residues long. Per germline, CDR1 SGHRS and CDR2 YFSETQ.

The CDR3 reads CASSFGVMPEAFF. In DNA, the CDR3 is TGTGCCAGCAGTTTCGGGGTTATGCCTGAAGCTTTCTTT. V is TRBV28 and J is TRBJ1-1, with no clear D. The CDR3 runs 13 residues. Germline V gene lookup returns CDR1 MDHEN and CDR2 SYDVKM. V lost 3 bases and J lost 6, with 11 bases in between.

This chain joins TRBV27 and TRBJ1-1; maybe TRBD1 (6 bases). The CDR3 is 14 residues long. V was clipped by 5 bases and J by 4 bases, with 14 bases between them. CDR1 and CDR2 (germline): MNHEY, SMNVEV (reference sequence). DNA of the CDR3: TGTGCCAGCAGTACACAGGGAAGTGGCACTGAAGCTTTCTTT. Residues: CASSTQGSGTEAFF.

V usage is TRBV30 and J usage is TRBJ2-6; 8 nucleotides agree with TRBD1. The V gene's germline CDR1 is GTSNPN and CDR2 SVGIG (reference sequence). The CDR3 length is 17 residues. The J segment lost 0 bases and the V segment lost 0 bases, leaving 4 bases of the junction unmatched. The CDR3 nucleotides are TGTGCCTGGAGTGTGGACAGGGTGAGCTCTGGGGCCAACGTCCTGACTTTC. Amino acids: CAWSVDRVSSGANVLTF. Based on the CDR3 plus reference TRBV30 and TRBJ2-6, the full variable domain is SQTIHQWPATLVQPVGSPLSLECTVEGTSNPNLYWYRQAAGRGLQLLFYSVGIGQISSEVPQNLSASRPQDRQFILSSKKLLLSDSGFYLCAWSVDRVSSGANVLTFGAGSRLTVL.

The genes are TRBV5-4 and TRBJ2-1; no clear D gene. Germline V lookup: CDR1 SGHNT, CDR2 YYREEE (reference sequence). CDR3 length: 12 residues. V gave up 2 bases and J gave up 7 bases, with 7 bases separating them. CDR3 DNA: TGTGCCAGCAGCTTCCAGTGGAATGAGCAGTTCTTC. It is translated as CASSFQWNEQFF. Full variable domain (missing parts from reference TRBV5-4 and TRBJ2-1): ETGVTQSPTHLIKTRGQQVTLRCSSQSGHNTVSWYQQALGQGPQFIFQYYREEENGRGNFPPRFSGLQFPNYSSELNVNALELDDSALYLCASSFQWNEQFFGPGTRLTVL.

The rearrangement links TRBV21-1 to TRBJ1-1. TRBV21-1 is recorded as a pseudogene. The CDR3 contains 12 residues. The CDR3: CASIVRGGEAFF. The CDR3 DNA is TGTGCCAGTATAGTACGCGGAGGTGAAGCTTTCTTT.

This sequence joins TRBV3-1 (or the pseudogene TRBV3-2) and TRBJ2-7; TRBD2 matches at 8 bases. Losses at the gene ends were 1 base for V and 0 bases for J; bases not matched to a gene: 2. Germline-derived CDR1 and CDR2 are LGHDT and YNNKEL (reference sequence). The CDR3 spans 15 residues. The CDR3 spells CASSQAGTSSYEQYF. CDR3 DNA: TGTGCCAGCAGCCAAGCCGGGACTAGCTCCTACGAGCAGTACTTC.

V is TRBV3-1 (or the pseudogene TRBV3-2) and J is TRBJ2-1, with TRBD1 as a possible D gene (5 bases). Trimming took 1 base from V and 8 from J, leaving 21 bases between them. The CDR3 loop spans 17 amino acids. Germline V gives CDR1 LGHDT, CDR2 YNNKEL (reference sequence). CDR3 DNA: TGTGCCAGCAGCCAAGTGGTTGGCAGGGTGGACGAGGATGAGCAGTTCTTC. Protein: CASSQVVGRVDEDEQFF.

This clone appeared once. The chain recombines TRBV19 with TRBJ1-5; 9 nucleotides line up with TRBD1. The CDR3 contains 15 residues. J gave up 7 bases and V 6 bases, and 10 bases lay outside the gene matches. Germline V gene lookup returns CDR1 LNHDA and CDR2 SQIVND (reference sequence). CDR3 in DNA: TGTGCCAGTAGCTCGACAGGGGGGTGGGGCCAGCCCCAGCATTTT. Translated: CASSSTGGWGQPQHF.

The rearrangement joins TRBV19 to TRBJ1-1, with D perhaps TRBD1 (6 bases). This CDR3 region has 13 residues. Germline lookup yields CDR1 LNHDA and CDR2 SQIVND (reference sequence). Deletions cut 5 bases from V and 6 bases from J, with 13 bases between. The CDR3 here is CASSPTGSAEAFF. The CDR3 bases are TGTGCCAGTAGTCCCACAGGGAGCGCTGAAGCTTTCTTT. Combining the CDR3 with reference TRBV19 and TRBJ1-1 gives the whole variable domain DGGITQSPKYLFRKEGQNVTLSCEQNLNHDAMYWYRQDPGQGLRLIYYSQIVNDFQKGDIAEGYSVSREKKESFPLTVTSAQKNPTAFYLCASSPTGSAEAFFGQGTRLTVV.

This clone has just a few counts. The chain combines TRBV3-1 (or the pseudogene TRBV3-2) with TRBJ1-4; perhaps TRBD1 as D (5 bases). Deletions cut 4 bases from V and 8 bases from J, with 14 bases between. The CDR3 is 14 amino acids. Looked up from germline, CDR1 is LGHDT and CDR2 is YNNKEL (reference sequence). This chain's CDR3 is CASSPGGADEKLFF. CDR3 DNA sequence: TGTGCCAGCAGCCCCGGAGGGGCGGACGAAAAACTGTTTTTT.

This clone was counted a single time. The CDR3 DNA reads TGTGCCAGTAGTATCGTAAGGGGCGACACTGAAGCTTTCTTT. Translating it yields CASSIVRGDTEAFF. The chain is built from TRBV19 and TRBJ1-1, with D perhaps matching TRBD1 (5 bases). V was clipped by 3 bases and J by 3 bases, with 11 bases between them. The CDR3 runs to 14 residues. Germline V gene lookup returns CDR1 LNHDA and CDR2 SQIVND (reference sequence). The full variable domain, with the rest looked up from reference TRBV19 and TRBJ1-1, is DGGITQSPKYLFRKEGQNVTLSCEQNLNHDAMYWYRQDPGQGLRLIYYSQIVNDFQKGDIAEGYSVSREKKESFPLTVTSAQKNPTAFYLCASSIVRGDTEAFFGQGTRLTVV.

This chain joins TRBV2 and TRBJ1-4, with D uncertain. The V end lost 7 bases, the J end lost 0 bases, and 9 bases lay between the germline ends. This CDR3 spans 14 amino acids. The V gene's germline CDR1 is SNHLY and CDR2 FYNNEI. CDR3 nucleotide sequence: TGTGCCAGCACTCGAACTTCAACTAATGAAAAACTGTTTTTT. This translates into CASTRTSTNEKLFF. Full variable domain (rest looked up from reference TRBV2 and TRBJ1-4): EPEVTQTPSHQVTQMGQEVILRCVPISNHLYFYWYRQILGQKVEFLVSFYNNEISEKSEIFDDQFSVERPDGSNFTLKIRSTKLEDSAMYFCASTRTSTNEKLFFGSGTQLSVL.

The chain carries TRBV3-1 (or the pseudogene TRBV3-2) and TRBJ1-6; TRBD1 aligns across 7 bases. CDR1 is LGHDT, CDR2 YNNKEL, per germline (reference sequence). V dropped 8 bases and J dropped 8; count of bases not matched to a gene: 3. The CDR3 is made up of 12 amino acids. Here the CDR3 reads CASHTGDSPLHF. CDR3 coding DNA: TGTGCCAGCCATACAGGGGATTCACCCCTCCACTTT.

The chain carries TRBV5-5 and TRBJ2-5; TRBD2 aligns across 16 bases. CDR3 length equals 18 residues. Germline CDR1 SGHKS, CDR2 YYEKEE (reference sequence). V trimming: 0 bases; J trimming: 3 bases; junction bases outside the gene matches: 5. The CDR3, as DNA: TGTGCCAGCAGCTTGGCCGCGGGGACTAGCGGGAGGGAAGAGACCCAGTACTTC. It is translated as CASSLAAGTSGREETQYF.

The rearrangement links TRBV11-2 to TRBJ2-3; 8 bases match TRBD1. Germline CDR1 SGHAT, CDR2 FQNNGV. The CDR3 loop spans 16 amino acids. With 5 bases clipped from V and 4 bases from J, the junction kept 11 bases outside the gene matches. In DNA form, the CDR3 reads TGTGCCAGCAGCCTTGGGACAGGTCTTTCGGCAGATACGCAGTATTTT. Translation: CASSLGTGLSADTQYF.

V is TRBV7-2 and J is TRBJ1-5, with 9 nucleotides matching TRBD1. V was pared by 5 bases and J by 4 bases, with 12 bases of the junction left unmatched. This CDR3 has 17 residues. CDR1 and CDR2 (germline): SGHTA, FQGNSA. The CDR3 region has the DNA TGTGCCAGCAGCCCTGGACAGGGGCATCTTTTAAATCAGCCCCAGCATTTT. Translating gives CASSPGQGHLLNQPQHF.

The rearrangement joins TRBV5-5 to TRBJ2-5; D may be TRBD2 (5 bases). The germline CDR1 and CDR2 sequences are SGHKS and YYEKEE (reference sequence). This CDR3 spans 15 amino acids. Trimming took 4 bases from V and 4 from J, leaving 17 bases between them. The CDR3 region is CASSLRPGWGETQYF. The CDR3 DNA sequence: TGTGCCAGCAGCCTCCGACCGGGGTGGGGAGAGACCCAGTACTTC.

The chain joins TRBV11-1 to TRBJ2-5, with 8 bases identical to TRBD1. Unmatched junction bases numbered 9, after V lost 4 bases and J lost 2 bases. Looked up from germline, CDR1 is SGHAT and CDR2 is FQDESV (reference sequence). CDR3 length equals 16 residues. CDR3 residues: CASSSREDRDQETQYF. In DNA, the CDR3 is TGTGCCAGCAGCTCCAGGGAGGACAGGGATCAAGAGACCCAGTACTTC.